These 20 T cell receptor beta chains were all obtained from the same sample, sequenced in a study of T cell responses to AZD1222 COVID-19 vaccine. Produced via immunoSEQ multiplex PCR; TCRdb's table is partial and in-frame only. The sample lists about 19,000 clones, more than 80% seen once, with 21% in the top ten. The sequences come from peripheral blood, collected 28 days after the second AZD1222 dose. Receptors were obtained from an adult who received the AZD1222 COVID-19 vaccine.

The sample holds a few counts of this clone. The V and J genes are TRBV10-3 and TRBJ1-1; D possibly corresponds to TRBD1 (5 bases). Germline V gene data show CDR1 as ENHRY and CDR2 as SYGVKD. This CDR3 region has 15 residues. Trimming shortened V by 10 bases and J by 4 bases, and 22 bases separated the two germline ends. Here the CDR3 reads CATGQKKVGGTEAFF. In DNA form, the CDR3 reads TGTGCCACGGGGCAGAAGAAGGTGGGTGGCACTGAAGCTTTCTTT.

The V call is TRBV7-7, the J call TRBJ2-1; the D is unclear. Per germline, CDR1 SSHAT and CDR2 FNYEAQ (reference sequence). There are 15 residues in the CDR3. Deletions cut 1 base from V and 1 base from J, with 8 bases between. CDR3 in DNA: TGTGCCAGCAGCTTAGGGCTAGATTCCTACAATGAGCAGTTCTTC. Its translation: CASSLGLDSYNEQFF.

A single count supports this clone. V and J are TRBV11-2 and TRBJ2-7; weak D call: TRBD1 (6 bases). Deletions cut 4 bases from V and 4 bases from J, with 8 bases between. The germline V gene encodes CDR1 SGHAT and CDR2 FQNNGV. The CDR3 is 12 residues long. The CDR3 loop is CASSSQGYEQYF. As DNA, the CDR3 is TGTGCCAGCAGCTCGCAGGGGTACGAGCAGTACTTC. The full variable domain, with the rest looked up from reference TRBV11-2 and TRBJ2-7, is EAGVAQSPRYKIIEKRQSVAFWCNPISGHATLYWYQQILGQGPKLLIQFQNNGVVDDSQLPKDRFSAERLKGVDSTLKIQPAKLEDSAVYLCASSSQGYEQYFGPGTRLTVT.

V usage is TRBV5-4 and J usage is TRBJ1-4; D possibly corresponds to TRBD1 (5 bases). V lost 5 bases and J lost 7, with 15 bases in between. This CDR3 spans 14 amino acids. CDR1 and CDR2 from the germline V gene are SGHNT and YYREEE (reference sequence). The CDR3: CASSPQGPLEKLFF. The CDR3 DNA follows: TGTGCCAGCAGTCCTCAGGGACCCCTTGAAAAACTGTTTTTT. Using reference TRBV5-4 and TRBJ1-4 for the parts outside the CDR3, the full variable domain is ETGVTQSPTHLIKTRGQQVTLRCSSQSGHNTVSWYQQALGQGPQFIFQYYREEENGRGNFPPRFSGLQFPNYSSELNVNALELDDSALYLCASSPQGPLEKLFFGSGTQLSVL.

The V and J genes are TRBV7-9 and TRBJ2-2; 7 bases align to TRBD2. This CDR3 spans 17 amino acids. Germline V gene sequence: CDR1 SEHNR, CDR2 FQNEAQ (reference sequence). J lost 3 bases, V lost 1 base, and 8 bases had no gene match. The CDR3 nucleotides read TGTGCCAGCAGCTTAGGGAGACTAGCCAGGTACACCGGGGAGCTGTTTTTT. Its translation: CASSLGRLARYTGELFF.

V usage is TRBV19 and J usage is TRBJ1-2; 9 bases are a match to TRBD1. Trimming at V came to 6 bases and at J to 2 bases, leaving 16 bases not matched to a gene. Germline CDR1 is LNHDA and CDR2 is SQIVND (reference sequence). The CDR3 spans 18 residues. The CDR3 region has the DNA TGTGCCAGTAGCCGAATGAGCATCACAGGGGGCGGAAACTATGGCTACACCTTC. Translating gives CASSRMSITGGGNYGYTF.

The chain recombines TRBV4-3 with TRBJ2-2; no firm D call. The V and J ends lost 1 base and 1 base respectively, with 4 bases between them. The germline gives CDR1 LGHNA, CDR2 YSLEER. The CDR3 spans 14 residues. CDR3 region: CASSQAENTGELFF. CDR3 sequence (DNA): TGCGCCAGCAGCCAAGCTGAGAACACCGGGGAGCTGTTTTTT.

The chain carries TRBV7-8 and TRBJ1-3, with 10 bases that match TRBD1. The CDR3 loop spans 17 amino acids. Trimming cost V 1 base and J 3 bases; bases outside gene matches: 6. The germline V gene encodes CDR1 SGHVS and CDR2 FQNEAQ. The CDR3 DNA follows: TGTGCCAGCAGCTTAGTTATGCGGACAGGGGGTGGAAACACCATATATTTT. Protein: CASSLVMRTGGGNTIYF.

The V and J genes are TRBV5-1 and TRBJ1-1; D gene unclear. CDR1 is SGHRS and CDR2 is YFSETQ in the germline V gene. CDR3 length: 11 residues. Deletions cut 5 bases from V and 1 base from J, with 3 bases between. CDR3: CASRGNTEAFF. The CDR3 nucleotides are TGCGCCAGCAGGGGGAACACTGAAGCTTTCTTT.

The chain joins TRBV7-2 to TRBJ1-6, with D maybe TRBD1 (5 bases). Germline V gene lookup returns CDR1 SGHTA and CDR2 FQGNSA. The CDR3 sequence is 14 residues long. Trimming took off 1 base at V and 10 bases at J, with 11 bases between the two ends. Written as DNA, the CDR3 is TGTGCCAGCAGCTTAGAGCGTACAGGCTCACCCCTCCACTTT. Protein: CASSLERTGSPLHF.

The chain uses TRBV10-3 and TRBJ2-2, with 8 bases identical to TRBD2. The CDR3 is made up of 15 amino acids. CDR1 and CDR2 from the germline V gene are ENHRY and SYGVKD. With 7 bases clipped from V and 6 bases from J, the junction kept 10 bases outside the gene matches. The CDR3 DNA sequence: TGTGCCATCACTGGGGGACTAGGATCGGCCGGGGAGCTGTTTTTT. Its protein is CAITGGLGSAGELFF.

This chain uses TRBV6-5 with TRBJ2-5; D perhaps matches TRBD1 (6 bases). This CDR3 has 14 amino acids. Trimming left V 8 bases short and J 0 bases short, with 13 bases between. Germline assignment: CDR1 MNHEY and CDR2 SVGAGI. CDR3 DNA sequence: TGTGCCAGCGGCATGGACAGTTACCAAGAGACCCAGTACTTC. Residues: CASGMDSYQETQYF.

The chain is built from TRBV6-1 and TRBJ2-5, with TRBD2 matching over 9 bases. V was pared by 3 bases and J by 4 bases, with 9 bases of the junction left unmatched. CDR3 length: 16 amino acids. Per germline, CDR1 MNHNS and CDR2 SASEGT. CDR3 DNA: TGTGCCAGCAGTGACTTATTGCGGGGGGGCCGAGAGACCCAGTACTTC. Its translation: CASSDLLRGGRETQYF.

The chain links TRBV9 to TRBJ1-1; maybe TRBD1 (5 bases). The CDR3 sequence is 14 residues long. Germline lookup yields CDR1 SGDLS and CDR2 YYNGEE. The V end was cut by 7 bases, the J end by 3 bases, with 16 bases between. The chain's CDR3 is CASSRKSGDTEAFF. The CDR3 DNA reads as TGTGCCAGCTCCCGGAAATCGGGGGACACTGAAGCTTTCTTT.

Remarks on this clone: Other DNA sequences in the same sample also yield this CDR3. In DNA, the CDR3 is TGTGCCAGCAGCGTAGGTGGGTTCAACTATGGCTACACCTTC. This sequence encodes CASSVGGFNYGYTF. The chain couples TRBV9 to TRBJ1-2, with no clear D. In germline, CDR1 is SGDLS, CDR2 YYNGEE. This CDR3 comprises 14 residues. V dropped 0 bases and J dropped 2 bases, with 8 bases sitting between them.

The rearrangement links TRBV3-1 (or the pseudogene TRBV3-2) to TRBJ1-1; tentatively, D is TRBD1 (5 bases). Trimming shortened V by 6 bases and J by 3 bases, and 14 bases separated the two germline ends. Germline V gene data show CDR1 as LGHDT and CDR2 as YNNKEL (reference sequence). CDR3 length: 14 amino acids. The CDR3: CASSPQGGYTEAFF. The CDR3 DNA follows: TGTGCCAGCAGTCCGCAGGGCGGGTACACTGAAGCTTTCTTT.

The CDR3 spells CASRYDSNQPQHF. CDR3 nucleotides: TGCGCCAGCAGATATGATAGCAATCAGCCCCAGCATTTT. The rearrangement links TRBV5-1 to TRBJ1-5; D remains unclear. The CDR3 totals 13 residues. CDR1 and CDR2 (germline): SGHRS, YFSETQ. The V end lost 5 bases, the J end lost 0 bases, and 6 bases lay between the germline ends.

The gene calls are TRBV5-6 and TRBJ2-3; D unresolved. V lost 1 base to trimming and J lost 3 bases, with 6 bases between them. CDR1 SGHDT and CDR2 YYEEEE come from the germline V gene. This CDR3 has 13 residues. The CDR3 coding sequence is TGTGCCAGCAGCTTGATGAGGACAGATACGCAGTATTTT. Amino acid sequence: CASSLMRTDTQYF.

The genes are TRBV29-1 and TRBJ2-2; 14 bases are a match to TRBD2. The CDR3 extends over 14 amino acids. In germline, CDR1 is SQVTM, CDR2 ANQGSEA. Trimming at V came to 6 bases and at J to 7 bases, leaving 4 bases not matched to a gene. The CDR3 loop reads CSVRGLAGVGELFF. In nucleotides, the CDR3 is TGCAGCGTACGGGGACTAGCGGGAGTCGGGGAGCTGTTTTTT.

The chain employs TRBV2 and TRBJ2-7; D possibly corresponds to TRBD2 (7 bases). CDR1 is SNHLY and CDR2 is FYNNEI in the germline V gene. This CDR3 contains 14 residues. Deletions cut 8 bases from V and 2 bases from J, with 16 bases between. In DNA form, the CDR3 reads TGTGCCAGCGAGGGGGGGGAAATGGCCTACGAGCAGTACTTC. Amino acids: CASEGGEMAYEQYF.